Given below is one T cell receptor beta chain in context. What it recognizes is unknown. The table came from immunoSEQ multiplex PCR; TCRdb's copy has only in-frame clones and leaves some out. The sample carries around 110,000 clones, 85% to 95% recorded once. The data originate from a study of T cell responses to AZD1222 COVID-19 vaccine. Study-level information: Pooled samples include second doses given at about 4 or 12 weeks.

Germline V gives CDR1 MNHEY, CDR2 SVGAGI. Trimming shortened V by 2 bases and J by 6 bases, and 8 bases separated the two germline ends. This CDR3 region has 12 residues. Study results and limitations: Possibly, clonal diversity was underestimated; donors were largely white British and included more females.

This chain connects TRBV6-5 to TRBJ2-7, with D possibly called TRBD1 or TRBD2 (5 bases each). Material: peripheral blood, obtained on day 0 of AZD1222 vaccination. The clonotype originates from an adult in good health. CDR3 nucleotides: TGTGCCAGCAGTTACGATGGGGGCGAGCAGTACTTC. This codes for CASSYDGGEQYF.